Sequencing of this T cell receptor (beta chain) was carried out in a study of cytomegalovirus exposure and HLA in healthy donors. Findings of the study overall: Differences between HLA loci emerged in a later analysis of TCR association rates, with DRB1 most and HLA-C fewest.

The CDR3 is made up of 17 amino acids. Per the germline V gene, CDR1 is LNHNV and CDR2 is YYDKDF (reference sequence). V was cut by 0 bases and J by 4 bases, with 16 bases left in between. As concerns this clone: Antigen unknown.

A multiplex PCR was run with 60 Vbeta primers and 13 Jbeta primers. In the authors' methods: In a later analysis, the count reached some 73 million unique TCR beta chains, with around 10 million shared. Sequencing was performed with immunoSEQ multiplex PCR; in TCRdb, only in-frame clones are kept and a portion is missing. The D gene and trimming were derived from the DNA, and the V and J assignments and clone size from that table. The table records fewer than 200,000 clones, 65% to 85% of them present only once. The receptor comes from a woman under 40 in good health and CMV-seropositive. The V gene is TRBV15, the J gene TRBJ1-3, with D unclear. The sample consisted of PBMCs. The CDR3 DNA reads as TGTGCCACCAGCAGAGATGGACCCGGGGTTTCCGGAAACACCATATATTTT. This gives the protein CATSRDGPGVSGNTIYF.